This T cell receptor (beta chain) was sequenced in a study of blood T cells in healthy people across ages. Study-level results: Long-lived donors exceeded aged donors in naive CD4+ cells and diversity.

Using a J-beta primer mix together with a sample-barcoded 5' primer, a second PCR was run for roughly 7 to 11 cycles. MiXCR, run by TCRdb on the 5' RACE reads, gives a single entry per CDR3 protein. The sample lists fewer than 2 million distinct CDR3 sequences, 35% to 50% seen once, with about 21% in the top ten. This clonotype came up a few times. Its cognate antigen is unknown. The CDR3 covers 15 residues. V was pared by 4 bases and J by 3 bases, with 4 bases of the junction left unmatched. The sequence was obtained from a human donor in good health. Sequenced input: blood. The V call is TRBV12-3 or TRBV12-4, the J call TRBJ1-1; 11 bases align to TRBD1. The CDR3 region is CASSSSDRGHTEAFF. The CDR3 DNA is TGTGCCAGCAGTTCGTCGGACAGGGGGCACACTGAAGCTTTCTTT.